This section outlines one T cell receptor (beta chain) sequence together with its context. Its antigen is as yet unknown. Researchers ran the PCR with 60 Vbeta and 13 Jbeta primers. Assay used: immunoSEQ multiplex PCR; TCRdb lists only in-frame clones, some missing. In the table there are 75,000 to 80,000 clones, more than 65% of which are singletons. This record comes from a study of cytomegalovirus exposure and HLA in healthy donors. Study findings and constraints: For TCR beta chains, V- and J-gene trimming was later linked to a missense DCLRE1C variant.

After removal of 4 bases from V and 5 bases from J, the junction contained 11 bases not matched to a gene. The CDR3 length is 15 residues. CDR1 is KGHSH, CDR2 LQKENI, per germline. Material: PBMCs. This chain joins TRBV18 and TRBJ2-7; the match to TRBD2 covers 7 bases. The TCR comes from a male donor in good health and CMV-seropositive. In DNA, the CDR3 is TGTGCCAGCTCACTTCTTCCGGGGGGACGCGACGAGCAGTACTTC. Its protein product is CASSLLPGGRDEQYF.